Following are 4 T cell receptor beta chains from one sample sequenced in a study of cytomegalovirus exposure and HLA in healthy donors. PCR primers comprised 60 Vbeta and 13 Jbeta primers. Produced via immunoSEQ multiplex PCR; TCRdb's table is partial and in-frame only. The table includes about 190,000 clones, approximately 87% detected once. Sequences were obtained from PBMCs. These receptors all come from a man younger than 45 in good health and CMV-seronegative.

The chain joins TRBV19 to TRBJ2-7; 9 bases map to TRBD1. V lost 5 bases and J lost 5; bases outside the gene matches: 10. The CDR3 covers 15 residues. Germline-derived CDR1 and CDR2 are LNHDA and SQIVND (reference sequence). DNA of the CDR3: TGTGCCAGTAGTCCCATGGACAGGGGTTTTGACGAGCAGTACTTC. It is translated as CASSPMDRGFDEQYF.

The CDR3, as DNA: TGTGCCAGCAGTTTCCTCCATAGTTACGAGCAGTACTTC. Translation: CASSFLHSYEQYF. The V call is TRBV28, the J call TRBJ2-7, with D hard to call. Germline loops: CDR1 MDHEN, CDR2 SYDVKM. This CDR3 has 13 amino acids. The V end was cut by 3 bases, the J end by 4 bases, with 10 bases between.

This chain connects TRBV6-1 to TRBJ1-5; no reliable D call. CDR3 size: 15 residues. The germline CDR1 and CDR2 sequences are MNHNS and SASEGT. Trimming removed 8 bases at V and 0 bases at J, with 14 bases between. The CDR3 region is CASAPGSHSNQPQHF. The CDR3 coding sequence is TGTGCCAGCGCTCCCGGGTCTCATAGCAATCAGCCCCAGCATTTT.

The chain is built from TRBV6-5 and TRBJ2-5; D perhaps matches TRBD2 (6 bases). CDR1 is MNHEY, CDR2 SVGAGI, per germline. The CDR3 covers 13 residues. Trimming shortened V by 5 bases and J by 5 bases, and 12 bases separated the two germline ends. Here the CDR3 reads CASSGGTRETQYF. For the CDR3, the DNA is TGTGCCAGCAGTGGCGGGACCCGGGAGACCCAGTACTTC.